This T cell receptor (beta chain) was sequenced in a study of CD8+ T cells in alopecia areata. Turning to the study itself: Administration of oral tofacitinib to treated patients was at 5 to 10 mg twice daily. Broader study findings: Between patients, shared TCR sequences were less clear than in mice. This was possibly due in part to HLA diversity in the patient population. Higher clonality was seen in lesional scalp than in normal scalp, especially in alopecia totalis/universalis.

cDNA prepared by RNA extraction and subsequent reverse transcription served as the template for sequencing. Only in-frame clones appear in the TCRdb table, and some are missing; sequencing was by immunoSEQ multiplex PCR. This table has roughly 130,000 clones, 45% to 60% appearing once. About this clone: Its matching antigen is unknown.

Collected material from alopecia areata patients comprised lesional scalp punch biopsies and peripheral blood. This CDR3 comprises 17 residues. Germline loops: CDR1 KGHSH, CDR2 LQKENI. V gave up 1 base and J gave up 6 bases, with 21 bases separating them. The sequence derives from a human donor with alopecia areata. The chain has TRBV18 and TRBJ1-2; D perhaps matches TRBD1 (6 bases). This material consisted of CD4+ T cells sorted from blood, taken at week 0. The CDR3 DNA reads TGTGCCAGCTCACCACTGGGTCCGGGGGCAGAAACGAATGGCTACACCTTC. Protein: CASSPLGPGAETNGYTF.